The 10 T cell receptor beta chains in this list originate from one sample, sequenced in a study of early T cells in non-severe SARS-CoV-2 infection. TCRdb re-derived calls from the 5' RACE reads in MiXCR, one entry per CDR3 protein. The sample carries tens of thousands of distinct CDR3 sequences, 16% recorded once. The input for sequencing was whole blood, taken at baseline. These receptors were taken from an adult who was a healthcare worker with PCR-confirmed SARS-CoV-2 infection or an uninfected control (not recorded which).

V usage is TRBV6-6 and J usage is TRBJ2-1; no clear D gene. Trimming removed 4 bases from V and 15 bases from J, with 16 bases in between. The CDR3 runs 12 residues. Germline-derived CDR1 and CDR2 are MNHNY and SVGAGI (reference sequence). The CDR3 nucleotides read TGTGCCAGCAGTTTCCGCGGCATCGATCTGTTCTTC. It codes for CASSFRGIDLFF.

The J gene is TRBJ2-5, the V gene TRBV9; possibly TRBD2 for D (6 bases). The length of the CDR3 is 13 residues. Trimming stripped 2 bases from V and 2 bases from J, with 7 bases between. Germline V gives CDR1 SGDLS, CDR2 YYNGEE. The DNA for the CDR3 is TGTGCCAGCAGCGTGGGAGGACAAGAGACCCAGTACTTC. Its translation: CASSVGGQETQYF. The complete variable domain, with remaining parts taken from reference TRBV9 and TRBJ2-5, reads DSGVTQTPKHLITATGQRVTLRCSPRSGDLSVYWYQQSLDQGLQFLIQYYNGEERAKGNILERFSAQQFPDLHSELNLSSLELGDSALYFCASSVGGQETQYFGPGTRLLVL.

This clonotype was counted many times. The chain joins TRBV28 to TRBJ2-7, with D maybe TRBD1 (5 bases). Germline V CDR1 and CDR2: MDHEN, SYDVKM. This CDR3 is 13 amino acids long. V lost 3 bases, J lost 7 bases, and 13 bases lay in between. DNA for the CDR3: TGTGCCAGCAGTTTTGGGGCTCGCTGGGAGCAGTACTTC. It specifies CASSFGARWEQYF.

The rearrangement joins TRBV12-3 or TRBV12-4 to TRBJ1-3; 8 bases align to TRBD1. V was clipped by 10 bases and J by 0 bases; unmatched bases: 8. The CDR3 contains 15 residues. The CDR3 loop is CATRRQGSSGNTIYF. DNA for the CDR3: TGTGCCACCCGTCGACAGGGGAGCTCTGGAAACACCATATATTTT.

The V and J genes are TRBV28 and TRBJ2-1; the D gene is possibly TRBD2 (6 bases). The CDR3 runs to 15 residues. The germline gives CDR1 MDHEN, CDR2 SYDVKM. V was shortened by 6 bases and J by 3 bases, with 15 bases between the two germline ends. CDR3 coding DNA: TGTGCCAGCAGCTCCGGAGGGCCAAACTACAATGAGCAGTTCTTC. This sequence encodes CASSSGGPNYNEQFF. Full variable domain (rest looked up from reference TRBV28 and TRBJ2-1): DVKVTQSSRYLVKRTGEKVFLECVQDMDHENMFWYRQDPGLGLRLIYFSYDVKMKEKGDIPEGYSVSREKKERFSLILESASTNQTSMYLCASSSGGPNYNEQFFGPGTRLTVL.

As concerns this clonotype: With a much larger clone just one base away, this may be a read error. This chain uses TRBV3-1 with TRBJ2-3; D remains ambiguous. V shed 3 bases and J shed 0 bases, with 1 base lying between them. Germline assignment: CDR1 LGHDT and CDR2 YNNKEL (reference sequence). The CDR3 extends over 12 amino acids. The CDR3 nucleotides read TGTGCCAGCAGCCATAGCACAGATACGCAGTATTTT. Protein product: CASSHSTDTQYF.

This clonotype was counted between two and nine times. This sequence joins TRBV13 and TRBJ1-4; 7 nucleotides agree with TRBD1. Germline-derived CDR1 and CDR2 are PRHDT and FYEKMQ (reference sequence). J lost 5 bases, V lost 4 bases, and 13 bases had no gene match. The CDR3 is 17 residues long. CDR3 in DNA: TGTGCCAGCAGCTCTAGGGACAGACAAAAAGAAAATGAAAAACTGTTTTTT. Its protein is CASSSRDRQKENEKLFF.

In nucleotides, the CDR3 is TGTGCCAGCAGCCAGAGACCCGACCAAGAGACCCAGTACTTC. Translated, it gives CASSQRPDQETQYF. The genes are TRBV11-2 and TRBJ2-5; D uncertain. Germline values: CDR1 SGHAT, CDR2 FQNNGV. CDR3 length: 14 residues. V gave up 5 bases and J gave up 0 bases, with 10 bases separating them.

The rearrangement links TRBV5-1 to TRBJ2-7; D not certain. The V gene lost 3 bases and the J gene lost 3 bases, with 16 bases spanning the gap. The CDR3 loop spans 15 amino acids. Germline V lookup: CDR1 SGHRS, CDR2 YFSETQ. The CDR3 coding sequence is TGCGCCAGCAGCTCCCTCCGCGGCGAGAACTACGAGCAGTACTTC. It translates to CASSSLRGENYEQYF.

This clonotype was seen at least ten times. CDR3 sequence reads: CASRTGPHNEQFF. CDR3 bases: TGTGCCAGCAGGACGGGCCCCCACAATGAGCAGTTCTTC. This chain connects TRBV28 to TRBJ2-1; the D is unclear. This CDR3 has 13 amino acids. V was pared by 6 bases and J by 5 bases, with 11 bases between. Germline V gene data show CDR1 as MDHEN and CDR2 as SYDVKM.